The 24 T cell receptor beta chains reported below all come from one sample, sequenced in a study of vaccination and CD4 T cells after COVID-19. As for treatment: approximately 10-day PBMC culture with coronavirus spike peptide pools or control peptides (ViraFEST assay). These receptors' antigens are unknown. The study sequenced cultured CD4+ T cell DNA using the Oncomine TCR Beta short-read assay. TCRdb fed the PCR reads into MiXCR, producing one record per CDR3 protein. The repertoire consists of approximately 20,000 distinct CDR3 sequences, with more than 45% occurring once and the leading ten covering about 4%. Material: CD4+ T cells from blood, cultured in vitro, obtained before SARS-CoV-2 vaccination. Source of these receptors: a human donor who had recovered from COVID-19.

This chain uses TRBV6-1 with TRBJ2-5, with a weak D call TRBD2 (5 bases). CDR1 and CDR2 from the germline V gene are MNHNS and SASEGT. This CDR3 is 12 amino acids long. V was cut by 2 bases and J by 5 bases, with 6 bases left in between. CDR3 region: CASSESSETQYF. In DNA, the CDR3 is TGTGCCAGCAGTGAATCTAGCGAGACCCAGTACTTC.

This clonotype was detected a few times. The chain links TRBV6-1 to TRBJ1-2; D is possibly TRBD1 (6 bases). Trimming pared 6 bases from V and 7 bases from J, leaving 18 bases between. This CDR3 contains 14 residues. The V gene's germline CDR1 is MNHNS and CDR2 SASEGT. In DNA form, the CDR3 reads TGTGCCAGCAGCCCGCCAGGGGATGAGAGTGGCTACACCTTC. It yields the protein CASSPPGDESGYTF.

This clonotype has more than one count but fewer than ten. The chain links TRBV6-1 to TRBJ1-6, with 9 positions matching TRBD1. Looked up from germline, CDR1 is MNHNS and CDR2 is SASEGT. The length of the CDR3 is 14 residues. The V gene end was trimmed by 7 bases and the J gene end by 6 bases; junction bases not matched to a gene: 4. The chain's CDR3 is CASTLGQGNSPLHF. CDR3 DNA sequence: TGTGCCAGCACCCTGGGACAGGGTAATTCACCCCTCCACTTT.

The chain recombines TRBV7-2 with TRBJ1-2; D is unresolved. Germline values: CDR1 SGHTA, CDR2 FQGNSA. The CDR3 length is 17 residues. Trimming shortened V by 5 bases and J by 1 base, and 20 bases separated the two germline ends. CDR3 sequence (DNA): TGTGCCAGCAGCCCACAGTCTCGGCAGACCCTTAACTATGGCTACACCTTC. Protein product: CASSPQSRQTLNYGYTF. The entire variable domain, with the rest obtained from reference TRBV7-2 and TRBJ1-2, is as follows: GAGVSQSPSNKVTEKGKDVELRCDPISGHTALYWYRQSLGQGLEFLIYFQGNSAPDKSGLPSDRFSAERTGGSVSTLTIQRTQQEDSAVYLCASSPQSRQTLNYGYTFGSGTRLTVV.

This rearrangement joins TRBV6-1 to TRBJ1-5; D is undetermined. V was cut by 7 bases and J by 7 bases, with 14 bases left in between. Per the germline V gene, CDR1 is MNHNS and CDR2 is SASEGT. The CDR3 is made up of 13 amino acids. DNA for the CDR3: TGTGCCAGCACTCTTACGGGGTGGCAGCCCCAGCATTTT. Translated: CASTLTGWQPQHF.

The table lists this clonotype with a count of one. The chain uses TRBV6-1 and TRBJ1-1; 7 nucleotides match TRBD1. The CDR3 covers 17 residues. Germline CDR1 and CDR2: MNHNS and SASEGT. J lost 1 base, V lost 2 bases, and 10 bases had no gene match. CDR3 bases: TGTGCCAGCAGTGAACTTCGGGCAGGGGGGAGGAACACTGAAGCTTTCTTT. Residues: CASSELRAGGRNTEAFF.

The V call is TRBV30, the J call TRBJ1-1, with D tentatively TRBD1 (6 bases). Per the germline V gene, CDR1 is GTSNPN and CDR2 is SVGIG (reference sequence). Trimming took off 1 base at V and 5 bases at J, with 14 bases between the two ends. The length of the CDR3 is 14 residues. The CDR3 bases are TGTGCCTGGAGTGGAAGGGGGAGGAAGACTGAAGCTTTCTTT. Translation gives CAWSGRGRKTEAFF.

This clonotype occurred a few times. CDR3 amino acids: CSAPIGQGAPIIGSPLHF. In DNA form, the CDR3 reads TGCAGTGCGCCAATTGGGCAGGGGGCGCCGATTATAGGTTCACCCCTCCACTTT. This chain links TRBV20-1 with TRBJ1-6; 8 bases match TRBD1. The ends lost 6 bases at V and 9 bases at J; junction bases unmatched: 22. The germline gives CDR1 DFQATT, CDR2 SNEGSKA (reference sequence). The length of the CDR3 is 18 residues.

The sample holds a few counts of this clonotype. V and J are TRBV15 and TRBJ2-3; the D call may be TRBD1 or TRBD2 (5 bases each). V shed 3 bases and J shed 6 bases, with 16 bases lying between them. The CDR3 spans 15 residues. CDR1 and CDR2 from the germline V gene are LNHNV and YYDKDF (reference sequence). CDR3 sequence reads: CATSRRATAPDTQYF. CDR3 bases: TGTGCCACCAGCAGGAGGGCGACAGCCCCGGATACGCAGTATTTT.

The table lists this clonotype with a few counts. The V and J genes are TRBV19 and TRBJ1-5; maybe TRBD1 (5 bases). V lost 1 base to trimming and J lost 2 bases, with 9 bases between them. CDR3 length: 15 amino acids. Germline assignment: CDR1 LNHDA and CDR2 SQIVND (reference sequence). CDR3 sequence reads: CASSIARGGNQPQHF. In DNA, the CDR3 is TGTGCCAGTAGTATAGCTCGGGGGGGCAATCAGCCCCAGCATTTT.

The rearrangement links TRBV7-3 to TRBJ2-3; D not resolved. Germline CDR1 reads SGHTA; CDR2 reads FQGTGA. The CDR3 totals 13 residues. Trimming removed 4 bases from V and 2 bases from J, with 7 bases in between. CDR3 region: CASSSVDTDTQYF. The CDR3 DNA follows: TGTGCCAGCAGCTCGGTGGACACAGATACGCAGTATTTT. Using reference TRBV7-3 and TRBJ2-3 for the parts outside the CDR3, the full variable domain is GAGVSQTPSNKVTEKGKYVELRCDPISGHTALYWYRQSLGQGPEFLIYFQGTGAADDSGLPNDRFFAVRPEGSVSTLKIQRTERGDSAVYLCASSSVDTDTQYFGPGTRLTVL.

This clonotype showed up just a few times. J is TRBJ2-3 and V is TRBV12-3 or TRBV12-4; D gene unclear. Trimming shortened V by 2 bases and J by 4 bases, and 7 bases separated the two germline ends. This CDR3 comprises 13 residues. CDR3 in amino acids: CASSLLGADTQYF. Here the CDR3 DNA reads TGTGCCAGCAGTTTATTGGGCGCAGATACGCAGTATTTT.

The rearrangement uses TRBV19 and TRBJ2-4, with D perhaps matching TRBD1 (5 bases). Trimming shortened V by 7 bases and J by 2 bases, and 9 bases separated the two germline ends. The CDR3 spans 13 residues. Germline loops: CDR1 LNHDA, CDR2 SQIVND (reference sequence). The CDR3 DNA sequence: TGTGCCAGTATGCAGGGAACCAAAAACATTCAGTACTTC. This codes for CASMQGTKNIQYF.

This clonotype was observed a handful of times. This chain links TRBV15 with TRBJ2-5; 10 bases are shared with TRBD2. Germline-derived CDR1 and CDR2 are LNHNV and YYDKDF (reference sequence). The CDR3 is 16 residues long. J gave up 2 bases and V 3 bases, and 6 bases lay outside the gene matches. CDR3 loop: CATSSRLAGGQETQYF. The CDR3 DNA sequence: TGTGCCACCAGCAGCAGACTAGCGGGCGGACAAGAGACCCAGTACTTC.

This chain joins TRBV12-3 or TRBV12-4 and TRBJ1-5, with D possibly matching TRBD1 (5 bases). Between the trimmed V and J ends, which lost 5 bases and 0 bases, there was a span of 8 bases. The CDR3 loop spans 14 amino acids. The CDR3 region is CASSQQVSNQPQHF. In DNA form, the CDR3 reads TGTGCCAGCAGTCAACAGGTTAGCAATCAGCCCCAGCATTTT.

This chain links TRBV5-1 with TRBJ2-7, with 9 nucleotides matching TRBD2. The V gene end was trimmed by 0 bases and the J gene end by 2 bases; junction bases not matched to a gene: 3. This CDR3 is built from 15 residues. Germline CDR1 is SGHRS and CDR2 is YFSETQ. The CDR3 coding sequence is TGCGCCAGCAGCTTGGGCGGGGGGGATGCCTACGAGCAGTACTTC. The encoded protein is CASSLGGGDAYEQYF.

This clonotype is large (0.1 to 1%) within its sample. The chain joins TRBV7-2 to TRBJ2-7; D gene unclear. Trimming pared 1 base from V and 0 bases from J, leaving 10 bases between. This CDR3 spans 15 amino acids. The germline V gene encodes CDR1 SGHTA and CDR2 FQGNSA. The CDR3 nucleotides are TGTGCCAGCAGCTTAGATGGCGGCTTCTCCTACGAGCAGTACTTC. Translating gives CASSLDGGFSYEQYF.

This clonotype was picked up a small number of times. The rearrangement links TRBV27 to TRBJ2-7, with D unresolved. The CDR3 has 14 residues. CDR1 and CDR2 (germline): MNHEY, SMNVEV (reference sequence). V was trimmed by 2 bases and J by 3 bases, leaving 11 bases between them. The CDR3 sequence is CASSLRTDIYEQYF. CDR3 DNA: TGTGCCAGCAGTTTAAGGACCGACATCTACGAGCAGTACTTC.

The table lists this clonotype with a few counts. The CDR3 reads CASSLRQGVAEQYF. Written as DNA, the CDR3 is TGTGCCAGCAGCTTACGTCAGGGAGTCGCCGAGCAGTACTTC. This chain links TRBV7-9 with TRBJ2-7; D tentatively fits TRBD1 or TRBD2 (5 bases each). CDR1 and CDR2 (germline): SEHNR, FQNEAQ (reference sequence). V lost 2 bases and J lost 6, with 14 bases in between. The CDR3 consists of 14 residues.

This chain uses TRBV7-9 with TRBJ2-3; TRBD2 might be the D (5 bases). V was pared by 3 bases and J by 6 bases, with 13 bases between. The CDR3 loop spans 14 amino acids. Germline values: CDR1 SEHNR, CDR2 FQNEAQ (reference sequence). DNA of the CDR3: TGTGCCAGCAGCTTTGATCGGGGTACGGATACGCAGTATTTT. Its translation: CASSFDRGTDTQYF.

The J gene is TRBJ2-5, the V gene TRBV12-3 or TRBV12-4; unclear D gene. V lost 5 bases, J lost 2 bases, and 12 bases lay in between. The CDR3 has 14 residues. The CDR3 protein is CASSASAVQETQYF. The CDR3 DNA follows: TGTGCCAGCAGTGCCTCTGCGGTTCAAGAGACCCAGTACTTC.

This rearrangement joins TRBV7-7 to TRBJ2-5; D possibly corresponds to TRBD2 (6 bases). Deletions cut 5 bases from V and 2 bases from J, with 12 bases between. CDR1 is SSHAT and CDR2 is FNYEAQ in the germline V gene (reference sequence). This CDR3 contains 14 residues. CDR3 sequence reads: CASSPGGQQETQYF. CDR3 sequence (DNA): TGTGCCAGCAGCCCAGGAGGGCAGCAAGAGACCCAGTACTTC.

CDR3 nucleotides: TGTGCCAGTAGTATCACCTTGACAGGGGGCTTCACAGATACGCAGTATTTT. This codes for CASSITLTGGFTDTQYF. V and J are TRBV19 and TRBJ2-3, with TRBD1 matching over 10 bases. The CDR3 totals 17 residues. Trimming removed 3 bases from V and 2 bases from J; junction bases left unmatched: 8. The germline gives CDR1 LNHDA, CDR2 SQIVND (reference sequence).

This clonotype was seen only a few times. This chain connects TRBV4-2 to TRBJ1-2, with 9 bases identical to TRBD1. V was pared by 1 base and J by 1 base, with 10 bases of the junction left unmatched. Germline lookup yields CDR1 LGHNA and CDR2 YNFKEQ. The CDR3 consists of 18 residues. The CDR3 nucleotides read TGTGCCAGCAGCCAAGGACGGTACAGGGGGCAAGGTAACTATGGCTACACCTTC. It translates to CASSQGRYRGQGNYGYTF.